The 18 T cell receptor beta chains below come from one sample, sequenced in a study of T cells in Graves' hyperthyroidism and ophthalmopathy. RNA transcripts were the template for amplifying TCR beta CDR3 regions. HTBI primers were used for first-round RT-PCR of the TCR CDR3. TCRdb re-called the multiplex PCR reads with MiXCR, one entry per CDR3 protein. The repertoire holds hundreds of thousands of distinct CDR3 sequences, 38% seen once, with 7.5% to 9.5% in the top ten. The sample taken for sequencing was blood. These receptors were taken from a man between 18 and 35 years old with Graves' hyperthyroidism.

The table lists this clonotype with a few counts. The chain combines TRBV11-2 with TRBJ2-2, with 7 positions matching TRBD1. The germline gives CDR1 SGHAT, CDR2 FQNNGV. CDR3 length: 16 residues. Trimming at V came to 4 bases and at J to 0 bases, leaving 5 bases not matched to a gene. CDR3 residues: CASSSGQVANTGELFF. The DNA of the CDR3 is TGTGCCAGCAGCTCCGGACAGGTCGCGAACACCGGGGAGCTGTTTTTT.

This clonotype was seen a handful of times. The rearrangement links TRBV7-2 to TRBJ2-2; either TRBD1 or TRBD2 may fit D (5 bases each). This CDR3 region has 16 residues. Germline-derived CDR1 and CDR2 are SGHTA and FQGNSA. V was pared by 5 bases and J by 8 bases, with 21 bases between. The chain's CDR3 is CASSPSGTIEGGELFF. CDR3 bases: TGTGCCAGCAGCCCCTCTGGGACGATCGAAGGGGGGGAGCTGTTTTTT.

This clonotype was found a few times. CDR3 loop: CSVQTGGEGVRSYEQYF. DNA of the CDR3: TGCAGTGTCCAGACAGGGGGCGAAGGGGTACGGTCCTACGAGCAGTACTTC. This sequence joins TRBV20-1 and TRBJ2-7; 10 bases agree with TRBD1. The CDR3 totals 17 residues. J gave up 1 base and V 7 bases, and 16 bases lay outside the gene matches. Germline CDR1 reads DFQATT; CDR2 reads SNEGSKA (reference sequence).

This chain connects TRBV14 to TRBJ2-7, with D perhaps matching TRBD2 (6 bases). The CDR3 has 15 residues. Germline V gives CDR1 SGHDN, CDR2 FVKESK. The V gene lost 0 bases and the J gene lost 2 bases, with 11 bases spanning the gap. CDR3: CASSQDGGTPYEQYF. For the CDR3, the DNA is TGTGCCAGCAGCCAAGATGGGGGGACCCCCTACGAGCAGTACTTC. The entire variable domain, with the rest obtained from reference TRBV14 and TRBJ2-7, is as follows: EAGVTQFPSHSVIEKGQTVTLRCDPISGHDNLYWYRRVMGKEIKFLLHFVKESKQDESGMPNNRFLAERTGGTYSTLKVQPAELEDSGVYFCASSQDGGTPYEQYFGPGTRLTVT.

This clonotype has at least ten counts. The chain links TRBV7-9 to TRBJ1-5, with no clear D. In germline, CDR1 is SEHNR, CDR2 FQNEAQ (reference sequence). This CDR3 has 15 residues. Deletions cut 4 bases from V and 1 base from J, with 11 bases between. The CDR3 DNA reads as TGTGCCAGCAGCTCGGTGGGTTCCAGCAATCAGCCCCAGCATTTT. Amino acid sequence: CASSSVGSSNQPQHF.

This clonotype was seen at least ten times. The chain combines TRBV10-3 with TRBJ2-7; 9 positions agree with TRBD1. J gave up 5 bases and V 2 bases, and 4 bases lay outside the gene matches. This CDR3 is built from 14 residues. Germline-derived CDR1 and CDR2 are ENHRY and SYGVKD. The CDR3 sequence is CAISEGQGKDEQYF. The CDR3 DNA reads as TGTGCCATCAGTGAGGGACAGGGGAAGGACGAGCAGTACTTC.

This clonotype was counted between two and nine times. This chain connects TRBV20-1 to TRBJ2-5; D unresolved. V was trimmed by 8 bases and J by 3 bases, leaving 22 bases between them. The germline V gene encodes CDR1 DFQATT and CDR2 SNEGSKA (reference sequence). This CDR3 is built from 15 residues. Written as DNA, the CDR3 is TGCAGTACAGAAGCAATGGGCCAAGGTGAAGAGACCCAGTACTTC. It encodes CSTEAMGQGEETQYF.

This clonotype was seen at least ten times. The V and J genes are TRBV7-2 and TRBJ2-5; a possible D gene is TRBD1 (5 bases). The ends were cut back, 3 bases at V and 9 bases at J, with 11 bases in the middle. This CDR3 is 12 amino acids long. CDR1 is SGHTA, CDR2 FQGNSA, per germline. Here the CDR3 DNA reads TGTGCCAGCAGCTTCCAGGGTACGTCCCAGTACTTC. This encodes CASSFQGTSQYF.

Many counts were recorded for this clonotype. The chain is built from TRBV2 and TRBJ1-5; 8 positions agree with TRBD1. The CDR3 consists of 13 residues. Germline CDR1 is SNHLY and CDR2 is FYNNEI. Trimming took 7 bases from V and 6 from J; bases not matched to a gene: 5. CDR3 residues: CASKTGGGQPQHF. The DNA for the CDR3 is TGTGCCAGCAAAACAGGGGGAGGTCAGCCCCAGCATTTT.

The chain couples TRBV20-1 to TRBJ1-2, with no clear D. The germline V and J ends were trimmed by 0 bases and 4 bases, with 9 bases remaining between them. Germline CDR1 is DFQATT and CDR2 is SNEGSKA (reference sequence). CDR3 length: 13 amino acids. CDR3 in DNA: TGCAGTGCTAGAGAAGCGGCTTCCTATGGCTACACCTTC. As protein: CSAREAASYGYTF.

The CDR3 is CASSNDRVGVTEAFF. CDR3 bases: TGTGCCAGCAGCAACGACAGGGTGGGGGTCACTGAAGCTTTCTTT. V and J are TRBV9 and TRBJ1-1; 7 bases fit TRBD1. Trimming cost V 4 bases and J 4 bases; bases outside gene matches: 10. The CDR3 runs 15 residues. Per the germline V gene, CDR1 is SGDLS and CDR2 is YYNGEE. The complete variable domain, with remaining parts taken from reference TRBV9 and TRBJ1-1, reads DSGVTQTPKHLITATGQRVTLRCSPRSGDLSVYWYQQSLDQGLQFLIQYYNGEERAKGNILERFSAQQFPDLHSELNLSSLELGDSALYFCASSNDRVGVTEAFFGQGTRLTVV.

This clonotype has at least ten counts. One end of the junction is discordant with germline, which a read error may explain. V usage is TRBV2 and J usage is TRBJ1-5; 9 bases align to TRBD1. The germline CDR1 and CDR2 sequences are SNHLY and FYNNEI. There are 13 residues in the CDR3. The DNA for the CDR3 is TGCGCCAGCCGGGACAGGGGCAATCAGCCCCAGCATTTT. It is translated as CASRDRGNQPQHF.

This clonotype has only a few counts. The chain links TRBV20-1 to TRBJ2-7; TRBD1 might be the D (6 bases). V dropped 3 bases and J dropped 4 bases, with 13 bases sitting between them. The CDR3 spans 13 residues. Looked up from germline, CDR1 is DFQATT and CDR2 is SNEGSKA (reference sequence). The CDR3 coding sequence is TGCAGTGCTAGGTCCCAGGGGAATTACGAGCAGTACTTC. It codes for CSARSQGNYEQYF.

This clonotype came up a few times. The CDR3 nucleotides are TGTGCCAGCAGCTTATTAGGGACAGGGGGCACCGGGGAGCTGTTTTTT. This translates into CASSLLGTGGTGELFF. The chain joins TRBV7-2 to TRBJ2-2; 11 bases agree with TRBD1. This CDR3 comprises 16 residues. CDR1 and CDR2 from the germline V gene are SGHTA and FQGNSA. J was trimmed by 4 bases and V by 2 bases; bases with no gene match: 3.

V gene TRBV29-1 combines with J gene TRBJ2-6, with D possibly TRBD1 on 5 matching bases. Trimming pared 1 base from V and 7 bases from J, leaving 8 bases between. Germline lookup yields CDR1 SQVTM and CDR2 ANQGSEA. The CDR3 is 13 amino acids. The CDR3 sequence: CSVEVQGANVLTF. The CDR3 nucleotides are TGCAGCGTTGAAGTTCAGGGTGCCAACGTCCTGACTTTC.

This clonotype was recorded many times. For the CDR3, the DNA is TGCGCCAGCAGCGTAGCGGGAGCCTTCGACGAGCAGTACTTC. It yields the protein CASSVAGAFDEQYF. The rearrangement links TRBV10-2 to TRBJ2-7, with 9 bases fitting TRBD2. In germline, CDR1 is WSHSY, CDR2 SAAADI. The V and J ends lost 6 bases and 5 bases, in that order; junction bases with no gene match: 8. The CDR3 spans 14 residues.

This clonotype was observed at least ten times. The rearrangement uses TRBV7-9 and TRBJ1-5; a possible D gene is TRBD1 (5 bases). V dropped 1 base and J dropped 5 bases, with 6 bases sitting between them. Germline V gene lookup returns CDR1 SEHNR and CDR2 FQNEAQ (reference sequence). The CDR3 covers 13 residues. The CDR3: CASSLGGDQPQHF. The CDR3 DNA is TGTGCCAGCAGCTTAGGGGGGGATCAGCCCCAGCATTTT.

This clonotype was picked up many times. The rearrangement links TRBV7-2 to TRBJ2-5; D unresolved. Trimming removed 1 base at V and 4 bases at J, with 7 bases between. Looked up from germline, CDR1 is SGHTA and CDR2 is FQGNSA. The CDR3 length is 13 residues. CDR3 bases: TGTGCCAGCAGCTTAGGGTCCAGAGAGACCCAGTACTTC. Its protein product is CASSLGSRETQYF. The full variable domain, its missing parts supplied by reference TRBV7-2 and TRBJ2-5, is GAGVSQSPSNKVTEKGKDVELRCDPISGHTALYWYRQSLGQGLEFLIYFQGNSAPDKSGLPSDRFSAERTGGSVSTLTIQRTQQEDSAVYLCASSLGSRETQYFGPGTRLLVL.